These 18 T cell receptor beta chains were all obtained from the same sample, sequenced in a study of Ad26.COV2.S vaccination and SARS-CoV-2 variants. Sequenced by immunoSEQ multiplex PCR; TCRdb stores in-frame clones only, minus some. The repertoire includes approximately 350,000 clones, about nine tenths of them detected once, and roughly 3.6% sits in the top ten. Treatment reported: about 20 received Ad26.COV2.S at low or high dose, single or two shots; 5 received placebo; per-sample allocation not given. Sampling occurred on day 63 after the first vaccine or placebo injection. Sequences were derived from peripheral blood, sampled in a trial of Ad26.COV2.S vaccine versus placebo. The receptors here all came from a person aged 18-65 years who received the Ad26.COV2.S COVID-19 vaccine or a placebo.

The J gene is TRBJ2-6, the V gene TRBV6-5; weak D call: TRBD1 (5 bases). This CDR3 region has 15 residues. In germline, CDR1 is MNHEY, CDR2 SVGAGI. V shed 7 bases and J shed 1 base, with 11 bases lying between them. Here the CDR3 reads CASMTQGSGANVLTF. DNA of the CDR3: TGTGCCAGCATGACCCAGGGATCTGGGGCCAACGTCCTGACTTTC.

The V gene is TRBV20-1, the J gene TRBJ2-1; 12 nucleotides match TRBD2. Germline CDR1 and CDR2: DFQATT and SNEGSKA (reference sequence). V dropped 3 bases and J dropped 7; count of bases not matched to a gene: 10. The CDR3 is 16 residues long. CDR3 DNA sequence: TGCAGTGCTAGTCGATTACTAGCGGGGGGAGCTAATGAGCAGTTCTTC. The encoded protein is CSASRLLAGGANEQFF.

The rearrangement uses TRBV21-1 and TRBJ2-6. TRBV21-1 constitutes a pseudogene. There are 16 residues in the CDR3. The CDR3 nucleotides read TGTGCCAGCAGCAAAGTAGGCTCCAATTTGGTCAACGTCCTGACTTTC. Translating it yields CASSKVGSNLVNVLTF.

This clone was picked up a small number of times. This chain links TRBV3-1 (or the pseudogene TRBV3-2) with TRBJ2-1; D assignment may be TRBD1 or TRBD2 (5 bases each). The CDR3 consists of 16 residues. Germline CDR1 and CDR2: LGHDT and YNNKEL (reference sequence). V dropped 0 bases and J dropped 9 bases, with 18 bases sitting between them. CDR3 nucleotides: TGTGCCAGCAGCCAAGAACCGGGACCCCTAACAAGTGAGCAGTTCTTC. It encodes CASSQEPGPLTSEQFF.

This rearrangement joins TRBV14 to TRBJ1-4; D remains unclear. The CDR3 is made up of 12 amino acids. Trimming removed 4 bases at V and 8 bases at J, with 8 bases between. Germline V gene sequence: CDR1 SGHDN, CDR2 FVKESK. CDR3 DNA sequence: TGTGCCAGCAGCCTATTCCGGGAAAAACTGTTTTTT. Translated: CASSLFREKLFF.

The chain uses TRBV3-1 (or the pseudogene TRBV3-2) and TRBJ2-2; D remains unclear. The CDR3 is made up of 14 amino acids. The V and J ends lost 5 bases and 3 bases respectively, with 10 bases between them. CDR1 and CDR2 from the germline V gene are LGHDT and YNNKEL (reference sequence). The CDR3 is CASSSSYYTGELFF. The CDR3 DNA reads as TGTGCCAGCAGCAGCAGTTATTACACCGGGGAGCTGTTTTTT.

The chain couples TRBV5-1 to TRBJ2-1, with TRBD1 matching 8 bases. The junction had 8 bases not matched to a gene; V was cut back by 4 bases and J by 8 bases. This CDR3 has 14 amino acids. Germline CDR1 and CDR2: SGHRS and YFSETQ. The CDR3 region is CASSAGQGSDEQFF. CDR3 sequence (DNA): TGCGCCAGCAGCGCTGGACAGGGATCCGATGAGCAGTTCTTC.

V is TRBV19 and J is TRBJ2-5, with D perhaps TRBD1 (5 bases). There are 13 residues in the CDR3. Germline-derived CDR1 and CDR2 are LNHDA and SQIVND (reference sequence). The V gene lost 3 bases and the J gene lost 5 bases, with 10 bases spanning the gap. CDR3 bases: TGTGCCAGTAGTATTCCAGGGCTGGAGACCCAGTACTTC. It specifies CASSIPGLETQYF.

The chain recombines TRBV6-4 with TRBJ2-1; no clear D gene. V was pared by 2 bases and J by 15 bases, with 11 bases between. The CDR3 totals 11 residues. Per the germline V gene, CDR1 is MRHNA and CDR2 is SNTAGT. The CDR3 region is CASSDGFVRFF. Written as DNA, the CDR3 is TGTGCCAGCAGTGACGGTTTCGTTCGGTTCTTC.

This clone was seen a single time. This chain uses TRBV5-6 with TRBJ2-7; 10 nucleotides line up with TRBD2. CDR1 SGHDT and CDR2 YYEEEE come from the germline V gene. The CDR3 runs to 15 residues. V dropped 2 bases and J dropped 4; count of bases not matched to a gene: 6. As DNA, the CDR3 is TGTGCCAGCAGCTTTTTAGCGGGGGGACGGTACGAGCAGTACTTC. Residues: CASSFLAGGRYEQYF.

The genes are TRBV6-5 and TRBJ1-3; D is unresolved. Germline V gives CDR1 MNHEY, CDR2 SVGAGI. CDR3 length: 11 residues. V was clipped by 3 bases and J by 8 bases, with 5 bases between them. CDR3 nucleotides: TGTGCCAGCAGTTATGGGGACACCATATATTTT. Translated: CASSYGDTIYF.

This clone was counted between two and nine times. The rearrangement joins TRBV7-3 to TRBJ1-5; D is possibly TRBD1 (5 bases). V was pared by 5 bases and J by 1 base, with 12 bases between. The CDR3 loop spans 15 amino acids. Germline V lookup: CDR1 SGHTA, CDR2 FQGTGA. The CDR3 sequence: CASSPSQGSNQPQHF. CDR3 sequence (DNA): TGTGCCAGCAGCCCCTCCCAGGGAAGCAATCAGCCCCAGCATTTT.

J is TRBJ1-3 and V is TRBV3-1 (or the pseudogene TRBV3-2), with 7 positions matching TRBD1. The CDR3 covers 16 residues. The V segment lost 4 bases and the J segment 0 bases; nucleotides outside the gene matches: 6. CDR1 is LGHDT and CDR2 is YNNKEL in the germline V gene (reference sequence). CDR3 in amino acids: CASSLGTANSGNTIYF. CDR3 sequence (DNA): TGTGCCAGCAGCCTGGGGACAGCGAACTCTGGAAACACCATATATTTT.

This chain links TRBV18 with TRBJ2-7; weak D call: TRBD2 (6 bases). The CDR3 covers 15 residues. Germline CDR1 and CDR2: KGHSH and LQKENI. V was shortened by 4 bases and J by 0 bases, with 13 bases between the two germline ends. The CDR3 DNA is TGTGCCAGCTCACACGGGACTGTAAGCTCCTACGAGCAGTACTTC. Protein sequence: CASSHGTVSSYEQYF. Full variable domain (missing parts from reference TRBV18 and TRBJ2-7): NAGVMQNPRHLVRRRGQEARLRCSPMKGHSHVYWYRQLPEEGLKFMVYLQKENIIDESGMPKERFSAEFPKEGPSILRIQQVVRGDSAAYFCASSHGTVSSYEQYFGPGTRLTVT.

CDR3 in DNA: TGTGCCAGCAGCTTAACAGGGTTAGCGTCTGAAGCTTTCTTT. Protein sequence: CASSLTGLASEAFF. The gene calls are TRBV6-5 and TRBJ1-1; tentatively, D is TRBD1 (6 bases). Trimming removed 6 bases at V and 6 bases at J, with 17 bases between. The CDR3 is 14 residues long. The germline gives CDR1 MNHEY, CDR2 SVGAGI.

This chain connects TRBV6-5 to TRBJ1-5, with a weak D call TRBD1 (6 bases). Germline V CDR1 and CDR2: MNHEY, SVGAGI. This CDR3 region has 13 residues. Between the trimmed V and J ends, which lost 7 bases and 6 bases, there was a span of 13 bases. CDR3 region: CASIVGGGQPQHF. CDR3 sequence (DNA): TGTGCCAGCATTGTGGGGGGCGGTCAGCCCCAGCATTTT.

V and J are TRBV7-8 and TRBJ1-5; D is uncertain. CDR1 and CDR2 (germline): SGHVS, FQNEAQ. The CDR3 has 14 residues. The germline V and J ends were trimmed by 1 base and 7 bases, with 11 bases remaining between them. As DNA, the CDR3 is TGTGCCAGCAGCTTAGGGGCGGGGTTGCAGCCCCAGCATTTT. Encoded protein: CASSLGAGLQPQHF.

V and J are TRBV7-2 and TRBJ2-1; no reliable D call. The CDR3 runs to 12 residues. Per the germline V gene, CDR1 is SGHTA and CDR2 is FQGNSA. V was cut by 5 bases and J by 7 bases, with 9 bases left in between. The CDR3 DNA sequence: TGTGCCAGCAGCGTACAGCGTAATGAGCAGTTCTTC. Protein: CASSVQRNEQFF.